This T cell receptor (beta chain) was sequenced for a study of T-cell memory formation after mild COVID-19. Trimming took off 4 bases at V and 4 bases at J, with 13 bases between the two ends. CDR3 length equals 14 residues. In TCRdb, the 5' RACE reads were re-called with MiXCR into one record per CDR3 protein. The sample lists hundreds of thousands of distinct CDR3 sequences, roughly a sixth occurring once. V is TRBV12-3 or TRBV12-4 and J is TRBJ1-2; TRBD1 is a possible D gene (6 bases). The sequencing sample was made of PBMCs or a T cell subset sorted from them (not recorded which). The receptor was isolated from a man between 18 and 29 years old who had mild COVID-19 (a few samples of this study predate the infection). Cell type and time point are not known. Here the CDR3 DNA reads TGTGCCAGCAGTTGGAATGTGGACAGCTATGGCTACACCTTC. This codes for CASSWNVDSYGYTF.